This TCR beta chain is from a study of T-cell reconstitution after alpha-beta-depleted transplantation in children. Study-wide results and caveats: Roughly two months post-transplant, alpha-beta T cells reportedly originated from several hundred graft clones that had expanded. Newly produced T cells mostly accounted for T-cell counts and diversity one year post-transplant.

Unique molecular identifiers were used to barcode this TCRbeta library. MiXCR, applied by TCRdb to the PCR reads, yields one record per CDR3 protein. The data contain around 800,000 distinct CDR3 sequences, 16% of them singletons. In germline, CDR1 is MNHNS, CDR2 SASEGT. The CDR3 length is 14 residues. The V end lost 6 bases, the J end lost 2 bases, and 14 bases lay between the germline ends. Remarks on this clonotype: Its specificity is unknown.

This chain connects TRBV6-1 to TRBJ2-7; TRBD1 is a possible D gene (6 bases). This sample comprised PBMCs, mostly from graft donor cells, obtained 360 days after TCRalphabeta/CD19-depleted stem cell transplant. This receptor was identified in a male patient aged 10 to 17 who had a stem cell transplant for acute lymphoblastic leukemia, so the T cells may come from the graft donor. The CDR3 spells CASRRQATPYEQYF. CDR3 DNA: TGTGCCAGCAGGCGACAGGCGACCCCCTACGAGCAGTACTTC.